This T cell receptor (beta chain) was obtained from a study of molecular identifiers for immune sequencing clone quantification. Study details: The replicates split RNA from roughly 18,000 or 92,000 naive CD8 cells five ways and sequenced four.

Germline loops: CDR1 SEHNR, CDR2 FQNEAQ (reference sequence). The CDR3 is 15 amino acids. V shed 5 bases and J 2 bases; nucleotides not matched to a gene: 7. Previously described methods and listed TCR primers were employed for the bulk TCR libraries. One entry per CDR3 protein, called by TCRdb with MiXCR from the PCR reads. The sample records roughly 86,000 distinct CDR3 sequences, around 19% being singletons. This clonotype occurred many times. Its cognate antigen is unknown. The study's findings and limits: Clones exceeding 20 RNA copies carried over 98% of effector molecules but under 1% of naive-cell molecules.

Input for naive CD8 libraries was roughly 19,000 to 1,100,000 sorted cells; the RNA fraction used was 10%, 30% or 50%. The sequencing input was naive CD8+ T cells from blood, with Jurkat cell RNA spiked in. Subset indicated: FACS-sorted CD8+CD4-CCR7+CD45RA+ naive T cells. This sequence was found in a human donor in good health. Some libraries in this study had Jurkat cell RNA spiked in. V gene TRBV7-9 combines with J gene TRBJ1-1; 8 nucleotides agree with TRBD1. The CDR3 bases are TGTGCCAGCAGCAAGACCGGGACAGGAAACACTGAAGCTTTCTTT. Encoded protein: CASSKTGTGNTEAFF.